Included here is one T cell receptor beta chain sequence, with context. The antigen it recognizes is unknown. Per-base qualities were not stored, and no clone one base away is much larger. The CDR3, cysteine through phenylalanine, is 13 amino acids long. Only the CDR3 portion is preserved as DNA: 39 bases, with reading frame beginning at the first base. Here V drops 9 bases and J drops 9 bases, and the junction holds 11 bases not matched to any gene. According to the germline V gene (reference sequence), CDR1 reads SGHNT and CDR2 reads YYREEE. The library relied on the immunoSEQ multiplex PCR assay. TCRdb obtained this table from immuneACCESS and retained in-frame rearrangements with V and J assigned. These tables miss some clones; where compared with another copy, unresolved V genes account for less than half of the shortfall, and the remainder is unexplained. The sample table records 68,000 or so clones; just under 95% of these occur just once. The ten largest clonotypes hold roughly 2.8% of the sample.

This sample stems from a study of T cells after somatic rescue of genetic block (dated by TCRdb to 2019 to 2021). Concerning the study at large: The study assessed how robust, over the long term, a T-cell system was when the system had developed through somatic rescue of a genetic block in T-cell development.

This TCR derives from a man aged 35 to 55. The sample was peripheral blood mononuclear cells (PBMCs). The chain couples TRBV5-4 to TRBJ2-1; 8 central nucleotides agree with TRBD2. In nucleotide form, the sequence is TGTGCCATGAAAAGCGGGGGCAAACGTGAGCAGTTCTTC. Its coded protein is CAMKSGGKREQFF. The CDR3 plus the reference TRBV5-4 and TRBJ2-1 genes for the other parts give the full variable domain: ETGVTQSPTHLIKTRGQQVTLRCSSQSGHNTVSWYQQALGQGPQFIFQYYREEENGRGNFPPRFSGLQFPNYSSELNVNALELDDSALYLCAMKSGGKREQFFGPGTRLTVL.